The clone carrying this TCR beta chain was found a few times. What it binds is unknown. The data were taken from a study of T-cell memory formation after mild COVID-19. The study, taken as a whole, reports: Among clones contracting day 15 to 85, CD4/CD8 was balanced, whereas later expanders leaned CD4+. Contracting CD4+ clones sat mainly in CM and EM; CD8+ in EMRA. Pre-infection memory held some responding clones, suggesting pre-existing cross-reactive T cells responded.

From 5'RACE with constant-segment primers came TCR alpha and TCR beta cDNA libraries that carried sample barcodes and UMIs. TCRdb called the 5' RACE reads again in MiXCR, with one record for every CDR3 protein. Counted here are fewer than 400,000 distinct CDR3 sequences, approximately 12% occurring once; the ten biggest clones make up about 20%. Germline lookup yields CDR1 MDHEN and CDR2 SYDVKM. J lost 8 bases, V lost 6 bases, and 6 bases had no gene match. The CDR3 sequence is 12 residues long. The J gene is TRBJ1-2, the V gene TRBV28, with 7 bases identical to TRBD1. The sequence derives from a man between 18 and 35 years old who had mild COVID-19 (a few samples of this study predate the infection). Cell type and time point are not known. The sequencing input was PBMCs or a T cell subset sorted from them (not recorded which). The CDR3 region is CASRRGRGGYTF. DNA for the CDR3: TGTGCCAGCAGGAGGGGGCGCGGAGGCTACACCTTC.